A selection of T cell receptor beta chains follows, all from one sample in a study of blood T cell repertoires in COVID-19. Clones were read by immunoSEQ multiplex PCR, and TCRdb kept only the in-frame ones, dropping some. The table records some 200,000 clones, 80% to 90% of them present only once. The sequenced sample was PBMCs or T cells enriched from blood (not recorded which). The origin of the receptors is a man aged 35 to 55 who had recovered from COVID-19. CDR3s include the opening cysteine and the closing phenylalanine or tryptophan. The order of the fields is CDR3 length, V gene, J gene, clone size, D gene, CDR3 protein, CDR3 DNA. The D gene is left open where the match is weak. Size tells how often a clone was seen (once, few, many) or the class of an expanded clone, and some rows leave it out.

16	TRBV19	TRBJ2-3	once	TRBD2	CADIPSSGDNTDTQYF	TGTGCCGATATACCCTCTAGCGGAGACAACACAGATACGCAGTATTTT
12	TRBV9	TRBJ2-3	NA	NA	CASSPPRGTQYF	TGTGCCAGCAGCCCCCCTAGGGGTACGCAGTATTTT
12	TRBV5-6	TRBJ2-1	NA	TRBD1	CASRRGLGEQFF	TGTGCCAGCAGGAGGGGGCTAGGTGAGCAGTTCTTC
11	TRBV12-5	TRBJ1-1	NA	NA	CASGYYTEAFF	TGTGCTAGTGGTTACTACACTGAAGCTTTCTTT
12	TRBV6-5	TRBJ1-2	NA	NA	CASSYKPGGYTF	TGTGCCAGCAGTTACAAGCCGGGTGGCTACACCTTC
16	TRBV28	TRBJ1-3	once	NA	CASRDRTVISGNTIYF	TGTGCCAGCAGGGATCGGACAGTCATCTCTGGAAACACCATATATTTT
11	TRBV30	TRBJ1-1	NA	NA	CAWTDRLAAFF	TGTGCCTGGACCGACCGGCTAGCAGCTTTCTTT
15	TRBV6-5	TRBJ1-2	NA	TRBD1	CASSFSTGSSYGYTF	TGTGCCAGCAGTTTTTCGACAGGGTCGAGCTATGGCTACACCTTC
19	TRBV29-1	TRBJ2-3	NA	TRBD2	CSVEGTSGRGFSSTDTQYF	TGCAGCGTTGAGGGGACTAGCGGGAGGGGCTTTTCTAGCACAGATACGCAGTATTTT
17	TRBV5-5	TRBJ1-3	NA	TRBD1	CASSLGPTGAEGNTIYF	TGTGCCAGCAGCTTAGGACCCACAGGGGCAGAGGGAAACACCATATATTTT
16	TRBV9	TRBJ1-6	few	NA	CASSGGAGSYNSPLHF	TGTGCCAGCAGCGGCGGAGCCGGCTCCTATAATTCACCCCTCCACTTT
14	TRBV11-3	TRBJ2-2	NA	NA	CASSTGSIPGELFF	TGTGCCAGCTCAACAGGGAGTATACCCGGGGAGCTGTTTTTT
16	TRBV5-1	TRBJ1-3	NA	NA	CASSLVGADSGNTIYF	TGCGCCAGCAGCTTGGTTGGGGCTGATTCTGGAAACACCATATATTTT
16	TRBV28	TRBJ1-5	NA	NA	CASSLEGFRSNQPQHF	TGTGCCAGCAGTTTAGAGGGATTCCGAAGCAATCAGCCCCAGCATTTT
15	TRBV18	TRBJ2-7	NA	TRBD2	CASSSGLAVPYEQYF	TGTGCCAGCTCGTCCGGACTAGCAGTGCCCTACGAGCAGTACTTC
15	TRBV5-1	TRBJ1-1	NA	NA	CASSLLGNRNTEAFF	TGCGCCAGCAGCTTGCTCGGTAACAGAAACACTGAAGCTTTCTTT
14	TRBV11-3	TRBJ1-4	NA	NA	CASSLAAANEKLFF	TGTGCCAGCAGCTTAGCAGCGGCTAATGAAAAACTGTTTTTT
11	TRBV20-1	TRBJ1-2	NA	NA	CSGAGDYGYTF	TGCAGTGGAGCAGGGGACTATGGCTACACCTTC
13	TRBV12-3/TRBV12-4	TRBJ1-1	NA	NA	CASTPGGNTEAFF	TGTGCCAGCACCCCCGGGGGGAACACTGAAGCTTTCTTT
16	TRBV7-2	TRBJ2-6	few	NA	CASSRNSISGANVLTF	TGTGCCAGCAGTAGAAACTCAATCTCTGGGGCCAACGTCCTGACTTTC
13	TRBV18	TRBJ2-2	once	NA	CASSLGQTGELFF	TGTGCCAGCTCACTCGGACAGACCGGGGAGCTGTTTTTT
16	TRBV27	TRBJ2-1	once	NA	CASSPPGGDKYNEQFF	TGTGCCAGCAGTCCCCCTGGGGGGGACAAGTACAATGAGCAGTTCTTC
13	TRBV9	TRBJ1-1	once	NA	CASSNPAGSEAFF	TGTGCCAGCAGCAATCCCGCCGGGTCTGAAGCTTTCTTT
15	TRBV5-4	TRBJ1-4	NA	TRBD1	CASSAATGSNEKLFF	TGTGCCAGCAGCGCCGCGACAGGGTCTAATGAAAAACTGTTTTTT
15	TRBV19	TRBJ1-2	NA	TRBD1	CASSPPGGTVYGYTF	TGTGCCAGTAGTCCCCCCGGAGGGACAGTCTATGGCTACACCTTC
15	TRBV7-9	TRBJ1-2	many	NA	CASSFPPGFNYGYTF	TGTGCCAGCAGCTTCCCCCCAGGATTTAACTATGGCTACACCTTC
14	TRBV19	TRBJ2-2	NA	NA	CASNAFPNTGELFF	TGTGCCAGTAATGCGTTTCCGAACACCGGGGAGCTGTTTTTT
17	TRBV4-2	TRBJ2-5	NA	TRBD2	CASSQRLAGVIGETQYF	TGTGCCAGCAGCCAAAGATTAGCGGGGGTAATTGGGGAGACCCAGTACTTC
14	TRBV7-2	TRBJ1-2	NA	NA	CASSPGGTNYGYTF	TGTGCCAGCAGCCCGGGCGGGACTAACTATGGCTACACCTTC
13	TRBV28	TRBJ2-5	NA	TRBD2	CASSPGLAETQYF	TGTGCCAGCAGTCCGGGACTAGCAGAGACCCAGTACTTC
19	TRBV19	TRBJ2-7	NA	TRBD2	CASSRTGTSGNIGQNEQYF	TGTGCCAGTAGCCGCACCGGGACTAGCGGGAATATAGGGCAAAACGAGCAGTACTTC
13	TRBV4-2	TRBJ1-1	NA	NA	CASSPQANTEAFF	TGTGCCAGCAGCCCACAGGCAAACACTGAAGCTTTCTTT
18	TRBV30	TRBJ1-1	NA	TRBD1	CAWSDPKDYRGLGTEAFF	TGTGCCTGGAGTGATCCCAAGGACTACAGGGGGCTGGGGACTGAAGCTTTCTTT
16	TRBV3-1/TRBV3-2	TRBJ2-7	few	TRBD2	CASSQSSGTRPYEQYF	TGTGCCAGCAGCCAATCTTCCGGGACTAGGCCCTACGAGCAGTACTTC
18	TRBV3-1/TRBV3-2	TRBJ1-3	NA	NA	CASSQEYQDGVSGNTIYF	TGTGCCAGCAGCCAAGAGTATCAAGACGGAGTCTCTGGAAACACCATATATTTT
17	TRBV3-1/TRBV3-2	TRBJ2-1	once	TRBD2	CASSRGTSGEAYNEQFF	TGTGCCAGCAGCCGCGGGACTAGCGGGGAAGCCTACAATGAGCAGTTCTTC
17	TRBV7-6	TRBJ2-1	NA	NA	CASSLARSSSAYNEQFF	TGTGCCAGCAGCTTAGCTCGTAGTAGCAGCGCCTACAATGAGCAGTTCTTC
12	TRBV29-1	TRBJ1-1	NA	NA	CSVAGLNTEAFF	TGCAGCGTAGCGGGGTTGAACACTGAAGCTTTCTTT
15	TRBV18	TRBJ1-6	NA	NA	CASSPPAGHNSPLHF	TGTGCCAGCTCACCACCGGCAGGGCACAATTCACCCCTCCACTTT
14	TRBV11-2	TRBJ1-2	NA	NA	CASSFPQGRGGYTF	TGTGCCAGCAGCTTCCCACAGGGCCGGGGAGGCTACACCTTC
15	TRBV5-1	TRBJ2-7	once	TRBD1	CASSAGQGSSYEQYF	TGCGCCAGCAGCGCGGGACAGGGGAGCTCCTACGAGCAGTACTTC
12	TRBV2	TRBJ1-1	NA	NA	CASSTGTYEAFF	TGTGCCAGCAGCACAGGGACCTACGAAGCTTTCTTT